The rows below give T cell receptor beta chains drawn from one sample of a study of CXCR3-negative and CXCR3-positive naive CD8 T cells. After re-calling the 5' RACE reads, TCRdb lists one entry per CDR3 protein, DNA absent. The sample features 100,000 to 150,000 distinct CDR3 sequences, with around 0.5% in its top ten. Sequenced material: naive CXCR3- CD8+ T cells from blood. The receptors here all came from a human donor in good health. Some clones in this sample may be carry-over from other donors' samples. Both conserved end residues are part of each CDR3. Fields, in order: J gene, V gene, CDR3 protein.

TRBJ2-1	TRBV9	CASSVAGGSPNEQFF
TRBJ2-5	TRBV7-9	CASSLAGQFIIKETQYF
TRBJ2-4	TRBV12-3/TRBV12-4	CASSSAGSASNIQYF
TRBJ2-2	TRBV20-1	CRLEREKTGELFF
TRBJ2-1	TRBV7-9	CASEGLAGGEQFF
TRBJ2-7	TRBV20-1	CSGGRGALAGEVGEQYF
TRBJ1-6	TRBV7-9	CASSLTEYNSPLHF
TRBJ2-1	TRBV7-8	CASSSVASNNEQFF
TRBJ1-4	TRBV12-3/TRBV12-4	CASSRQGAFEKLFF
TRBJ2-3	TRBV7-2	CASSSAGGGTDTQYF
TRBJ2-1	TRBV27	CASSLVLANNDQFF
TRBJ2-1	TRBV27	CASSTPLRQGYNEQFF
TRBJ2-7	TRBV28	CASSHGRDSSYEQYF
TRBJ2-1	TRBV29-1	CSVERPRGQFF
TRBJ2-3	TRBV13	CASSLGVLRGSTDTQYF
TRBJ1-1	TRBV20-1	CSARQGVQVTEAFF
TRBJ2-1	TRBV6-5	CASSYRITYNEQFF
TRBJ1-4	TRBV5-6	CASSLSRQGFTNEKLFF
TRBJ1-2	TRBV7-8	CASSLAVGGTAPYGYTF
TRBJ2-7	TRBV5-1	CASSLGDSPLYSYEQYF
TRBJ2-7	TRBV4-3	CASSQDLIRQSSYEQYF
TRBJ2-7	TRBV9	CASSIGTSGIEQYF
TRBJ2-3	TRBV6-5	CASSPPGVRTDTQYF
TRBJ1-1	TRBV21-1	CASSKLRGWLNTEAFF
TRBJ2-3	TRBV12-3/TRBV12-4	CASSTSGGAGADTQYF
TRBJ2-3	TRBV12-3/TRBV12-4	CASSLGTSVSTDTQYF
TRBJ2-5	TRBV29-1	CSLVPGPSETQYF
TRBJ2-7	TRBV29-1	CSVEVAVPYEQYF
TRBJ2-1	TRBV11-2	CASTSPGLAAFNEQFF
TRBJ2-7	TRBV3-1	CASSQGRTSGKGEQYF
TRBJ2-2	TRBV12-3/TRBV12-4	CASSSRGLAGTGELFF
TRBJ2-7	TRBV7-2	CASSPYREPYEQYF
TRBJ2-7	TRBV5-6	CASSLQTGEQYF
TRBJ1-5	TRBV29-1	CSVGGAGGNEPQHF
TRBJ2-7	TRBV29-1	CSARTGVHEQYF
TRBJ2-7	TRBV5-1	CASSWTGYEQYF
TRBJ1-1	TRBV6-5	CASSTREVNTEAFF
TRBJ1-1	TRBV11-3	CACSAGAYTEAFF
TRBJ1-2	TRBV6-5	CASSYSGTTDGYTF
TRBJ2-6	TRBV7-9	CASSHRDGANVLTF
TRBJ2-7	TRBV28	CASNRGISTYEQYF
TRBJ1-5	TRBV15	CATSKDRGSNQPQHF
TRBJ2-5	TRBV29-1	CSVNAGVISETQYF